Listed below are T cell receptor beta chains from one sample, sequenced in a study of shared clonotypes between healthy human individuals. The repertoire was sequenced with immunoSEQ multiplex PCR; TCRdb's copy has only in-frame clones and lacks some. The table records around 1.6 million clones, under 99% of them present only once. The sequencing input was naive CD4+ T cells sorted from blood. The receptors were gathered from a man between 25 and 39 years old in good health. CDR3s include the opening cysteine and the closing phenylalanine or tryptophan. The D gene is left open where the match is weak. Size is stated for part of the rows, as once, few or many counts, or as a class when the clone is expanded.

D gene	V gene	J gene	clone size	CDR3 DNA	CDR3 protein
NA	TRBV28	TRBJ2-7	NA	TGTGCCACCCGGGGAGCGGTATACGAGCAGTACTTC	CATRGAVYEQYF
TRBD1	TRBV6-4	TRBJ2-2	NA	TGTGCCAGCAGCGGACAGGGACGCGGTACCGGGGAGCTGTTTTTT	CASSGQGRGTGELFF
NA	TRBV6-1	TRBJ1-5	NA	TGTGCCAGCAGTGAATCAGGGATCTATCAGCCCCAGCATTTT	CASSESGIYQPQHF
TRBD1	TRBV6-5	TRBJ1-1	NA	TGTGCCAGCAGAGCACAGGGGGCGGCTTTCTTT	CASRAQGAAFF
NA	TRBV7-2	TRBJ2-5	NA	TGTGCCAGCAGCTTAGGGAGGGTGCCCCAGAGGGAGACCCAGTACTTC	CASSLGRVPQRETQYF
NA	TRBV14	TRBJ2-3	once	TGTGCCAGCAGCCAAGTACCCAGCACAGATACGCAGTATTTT	CASSQVPSTDTQYF
NA	TRBV7-3	TRBJ1-5	NA	TGTGCCAGCAGCCCCCAACCCGGTCAGCCCCAGCATTTT	CASSPQPGQPQHF
TRBD1	TRBV27	TRBJ2-7	NA	TGTGCCAGCAGTTCAATGGGGGACAGGGATGCGTACGAGCAGTACTTC	CASSSMGDRDAYEQYF
TRBD2	TRBV11-2	TRBJ2-5	NA	TGTGCCAGCAGCACAATCAGGACTAGCGGGAGGGCCCGAGGAGAGACCCAGTACTTC	CASSTIRTSGRARGETQYF
NA	TRBV9	TRBJ2-3	NA	TGTGCCAGCAGCGTGGCTGGCACAGATACGCAGTATTTT	CASSVAGTDTQYF
NA	TRBV10-3	TRBJ2-3	NA	TGTGCCATCAGTGGCGACACCACAGATACGCAGTATTTT	CAISGDTTDTQYF
NA	TRBV19	TRBJ2-7	NA	TGTGCCAGTAGTATACAGGGAGAATCCTACGAGCAGTACTTC	CASSIQGESYEQYF
NA	TRBV29-1	TRBJ2-5	NA	TGCAGCGTTGGGACCTGGGGCGCGGAGACCCAGTACTTC	CSVGTWGAETQYF
NA	TRBV11-2	TRBJ1-4	NA	TGTGCCAGCAGCCCTCCCTTAACAACTAATGAAAAACTGTTTTTT	CASSPPLTTNEKLFF
NA	TRBV29-1	TRBJ2-1	once	TGCAGCGTTGAAAGGGGCCCCGCTCCGTTCTTC	CSVERGPAPFF
NA	TRBV10-2	TRBJ1-1	NA	TGCGCCAGCAGTGAGTGGTGGTGGACCCCAGCAAAAAACACTGAAGCTTTCTTT	CASSEWWWTPAKNTEAFF
NA	TRBV20-1	TRBJ1-4	NA	TGCAGTGCCAATTCAGGGGAAAAACTGTTTTTT	CSANSGEKLFF
NA	TRBV30	TRBJ2-7	NA	TGTGCCTGGAACCCCTCGAAAACCTACGAGCAGTACTTC	CAWNPSKTYEQYF
NA	TRBV28	TRBJ2-5	once	TGTGCCAGCCTTGACCCCGGGGAGACCCAGTACTTC	CASLDPGETQYF
NA	TRBV6-5	TRBJ2-7	NA	TGTGCCAGCAGTTACTCGCAGGGATCCTCCTACGAGCAGTACTTC	CASSYSQGSSYEQYF
TRBD1	TRBV29-1	TRBJ2-5	NA	TGCAGCGGTCTGACAGGGGGGGAGACCCAGTACTTC	CSGLTGGETQYF
NA	TRBV9	TRBJ2-3	NA	TGTGCCAGCAGCGTCCCCGCCGACACAGATACGCAGTATTTT	CASSVPADTDTQYF
TRBD1	TRBV6-6	TRBJ1-1	NA	TGTGCCAGCAGTGACAACAGGGGGCGGACTGAAGCTTTCTTT	CASSDNRGRTEAFF
NA	TRBV29-1	TRBJ2-7	NA	TGCAGCGTAGAGGGGTTCGACGAGCAGTACTTC	CSVEGFDEQYF
NA	TRBV27	TRBJ2-7	NA	TGTGCCAGCAGGCGGACTTCGCACGAGCAGTACTTC	CASRRTSHEQYF
NA	TRBV5-4	TRBJ2-1	NA	TGTGCCAGCAGCCATGGACGGACCAGCAATGAGCAGTTCTTC	CASSHGRTSNEQFF
NA	TRBV18	TRBJ2-7	NA	TGTGCCAGCTCACTAGGAGGGGGTGAGCAGTACTTC	CASSLGGGEQYF
TRBD1	TRBV5-4	TRBJ1-4	NA	TGTGCCAGCAGCTTGGGACCTGGGACAGGGGAAAAACTGTTTTTT	CASSLGPGTGEKLFF
NA	TRBV7-7	TRBJ2-3	NA	TGTGCCAGCAGCAGTGGCGGCACAGATACGCAGTATTTT	CASSSGGTDTQYF
TRBD2	TRBV19	TRBJ2-1	NA	TGTGCCAGTAGTAAGACTAGCGGGAGTTTGGGCGGTGAGCAGTTCTTC	CASSKTSGSLGGEQFF
NA	TRBV7-3	TRBJ2-1	NA	TGTGCCAGCAGCCTCTTTGGTGTCGCAGACAATGAGCAGTTCTTC	CASSLFGVADNEQFF
NA	TRBV5-1	TRBJ2-2	NA	TGCGCCAGCAGCCAGGGACCGTCTACCGGGGAGCTGTTTTTT	CASSQGPSTGELFF
NA	TRBV9	TRBJ2-2	NA	TGTGCCAGCAGCGTAGGGGCAGGGGCCGGGGAGCTGTTTTTT	CASSVGAGAGELFF
NA	TRBV5-1	TRBJ2-7	NA	TGCGCCAGCAGCCTCCGGGACGGACGGTCCTACGAGCAGTACTTC	CASSLRDGRSYEQYF
NA	TRBV11-2	TRBJ1-1	NA	TGTGCCAGCAGCTTAGGGCGTCGAAATCGACAGTTATCCACTGAAGCTTTCTTT	CASSLGRRNRQLSTEAFF
NA	TRBV7-2	TRBJ1-3	NA	TGTGCCAGCAGCTTAGCGTTTCGTGCCTGGTTTGGGAGGGAAGGTGGAAACACCATATATTTT	CASSLAFRAWFGREGGNTIYF
TRBD2	TRBV2	TRBJ2-5	NA	TGTGCCAGCAGTTCCGCCTCGACTAGCGGGGAAGAGACCCAGTACTTC	CASSSASTSGEETQYF
TRBD1	TRBV5-1	TRBJ2-7	NA	TGCGCCAGCAGCGCCGGGACAGGGGCCTACGAGCAGTACTTC	CASSAGTGAYEQYF
NA	TRBV28	TRBJ1-3	NA	TGTGCCAGCCACTCTGGAAACACCATATATTTT	CASHSGNTIYF
NA	TRBV28	TRBJ1-5	NA	TGTGCCAGCACCGTTACAACGCGCCTCGGCAATCAGCCCCAGCATTTT	CASTVTTRLGNQPQHF
NA	TRBV4-1	TRBJ2-5	NA	TGCGCCAGCAGGCTTACGGGACTGCCAAAGGAGACCCAGTACTTC	CASRLTGLPKETQYF
NA	TRBV18	TRBJ2-3	NA	TGTGCCAGCTCGTCCAGCACAGATACGCAGTATTTT	CASSSSTDTQYF
NA	TRBV7-9	TRBJ2-7	NA	TGTGCCAGCAGCCGGCTCATCTACGAGCAGTACTTC	CASSRLIYEQYF
TRBD2	TRBV7-2	TRBJ2-7	NA	TGTGCCAGCAGCCGTAGCGGGAGGGCCTACGAGCAGTACTTC	CASSRSGRAYEQYF
NA	TRBV5-1	TRBJ2-1	NA	TGCGCCAGCAGCATCACCCAGGGGCGCTCCTACAATGAGCAGTTCTTC	CASSITQGRSYNEQFF
NA	TRBV5-1	TRBJ2-1	NA	TGCGCCAGCAGCTTGGCCGCGGGATCCCATTACAATGAGCAGTTCTTC	CASSLAAGSHYNEQFF
NA	TRBV18	TRBJ2-5	NA	TGTGCCAGCTCACCACCATCGTCAGAGACCCAGTACTTC	CASSPPSSETQYF
NA	TRBV28	TRBJ1-2	NA	TGTGCCAGCAGCCCCAGTTTGGCAAAGCGAAGGAACTATGGCTACACCTTC	CASSPSLAKRRNYGYTF
NA	TRBV18	TRBJ2-7	NA	TGTACCAGCTCACCAGTAGGGGACGAGCAGTACTTC	CTSSPVGDEQYF
NA	TRBV28	TRBJ2-4	NA	TGTGCCAGCAGTTTATCGAGGAGGGGATGGGAAAACATTCAGTACTTC	CASSLSRRGWENIQYF
NA	TRBV5-4	TRBJ2-7	NA	TGTGCCAGCAGCTTGGTCGGCAGGGACTACGAGCAGTACTTC	CASSLVGRDYEQYF
NA	TRBV11-3	TRBJ2-3	NA	TGTGCCAGCGGGAAGGGGATGGGAGATACGCAGTATTTT	CASGKGMGDTQYF
TRBD1	TRBV5-6	TRBJ1-5	NA	TGTGCCAGCAGCCATGGGACAGGTGATTACAGCAATCAGCCCCAGCATTTT	CASSHGTGDYSNQPQHF
TRBD1	TRBV6-1	TRBJ1-4	NA	TGTGCCAGCAGTGTCAACAGGGGACTGTTTTTT	CASSVNRGLFF
TRBD2	TRBV5-4	TRBJ2-3	NA	TGTGCCAGCAGCTTGGGACAACGGGAGGGCCTCGATACGCAGTATTTT	CASSLGQREGLDTQYF
TRBD2	TRBV28	TRBJ2-1	NA	TGTGCCAGCAGTTTGGGCGGGAGTTACAATGAGCAGTTCTTC	CASSLGGSYNEQFF